The entry that follows covers one T cell receptor (beta chain) sequence. Its antigen is not identified. Profiling relied on immunoSEQ multiplex PCR, and the TCRdb table lists in-frame clones only, not all of them. The data show roughly 100,000 clones, with approximately 94% seen just once and around 2.2% held by the top ten. The sample belongs to a study of OX40 agonist ivuxolimab in advanced cancers. Study context: Treatment of patients was with ivuxolimab, an agonistic anti-OX40 (CD134) antibody. In this trial design, patients received ivuxolimab intravenously at 0.01 to 10 mg/kg every 2 weeks. Points from the study as a whole: With doses of 0.1-3.0 mg/kg, partial responders showed among the lowest clonal expansion.

V gave up 4 bases and J gave up 0 bases, with 3 bases separating them. Per the germline V gene, CDR1 is MDHEN and CDR2 is SYDVKM. CDR3 length: 13 residues. Drawing of blood for sampling happened at baseline, at cycle 4 day 1, and at cycle 7 day 1. This receptor was obtained from an adult with an advanced solid tumor such as melanoma, head and neck, liver or kidney cancer. Sequenced here: CD4+ or CD8+ T cells sorted from blood, sampled in a trial of the OX40 agonist ivuxolimab. The chain joins TRBV28 to TRBJ1-4; D is unresolved. CDR3 DNA sequence: TGTGCCAGCAGTTCTTCAACTAATGAAAAACTGTTTTTT. Translation gives CASSSSTNEKLFF.